This record looks at one T cell receptor beta chain sequence and its context. The antigen is undetermined. The data originate from a study of shared clonotypes between healthy human individuals. Study results and limitations: A reduction in generation probabilities was seen for non-shared clonotypes relative to those shared by all four donors. Incompleteness in sorted-subset sequencing, despite large depth, was shown by rarefaction.

Sorted-subset replicate PCR reactions contained roughly 200 ng DNA, corresponding to some 28,000 T cell genomes. Sequenced by immunoSEQ multiplex PCR; TCRdb stores in-frame clones only, minus some. The data contain about 2 million clones, 85% to 95% of them singletons. With 6 bases removed from V and 1 base from J, the gap between germline ends came to 4 bases. Germline values: CDR1 MDHEN, CDR2 SYDVKM. This CDR3 is built from 11 residues. This sequence joins TRBV28 and TRBJ2-7; D is unresolved. The sequence came from a young man in good health. The source material was naive CD4+ T cells sorted from blood. Subset here: CD45RA+ positively selected. The CDR3 DNA reads TGTGCCAGCAGGAAGTCCTACGAGCAGTACTTC. Amino acids: CASRKSYEQYF. The complete variable domain, with remaining parts taken from reference TRBV28 and TRBJ2-7, reads DVKVTQSSRYLVKRTGEKVFLECVQDMDHENMFWYRQDPGLGLRLIYFSYDVKMKEKGDIPEGYSVSREKKERFSLILESASTNQTSMYLCASRKSYEQYFGPGTRLTVT.